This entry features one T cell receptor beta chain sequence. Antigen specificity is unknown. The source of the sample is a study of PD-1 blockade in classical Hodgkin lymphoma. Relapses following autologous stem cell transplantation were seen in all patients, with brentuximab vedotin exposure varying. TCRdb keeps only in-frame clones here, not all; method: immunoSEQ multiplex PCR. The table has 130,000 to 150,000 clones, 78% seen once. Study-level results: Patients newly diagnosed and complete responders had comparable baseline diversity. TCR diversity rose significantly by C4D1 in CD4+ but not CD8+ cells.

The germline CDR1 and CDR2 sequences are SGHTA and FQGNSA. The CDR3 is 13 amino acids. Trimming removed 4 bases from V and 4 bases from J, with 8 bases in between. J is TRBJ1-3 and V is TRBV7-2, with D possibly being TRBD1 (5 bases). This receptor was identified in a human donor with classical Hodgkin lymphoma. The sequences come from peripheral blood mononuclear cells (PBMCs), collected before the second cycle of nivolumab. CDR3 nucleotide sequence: TGTGCCAGCAGCTCCGGGACGGGAAACACCATATATTTT. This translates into CASSSGTGNTIYF.